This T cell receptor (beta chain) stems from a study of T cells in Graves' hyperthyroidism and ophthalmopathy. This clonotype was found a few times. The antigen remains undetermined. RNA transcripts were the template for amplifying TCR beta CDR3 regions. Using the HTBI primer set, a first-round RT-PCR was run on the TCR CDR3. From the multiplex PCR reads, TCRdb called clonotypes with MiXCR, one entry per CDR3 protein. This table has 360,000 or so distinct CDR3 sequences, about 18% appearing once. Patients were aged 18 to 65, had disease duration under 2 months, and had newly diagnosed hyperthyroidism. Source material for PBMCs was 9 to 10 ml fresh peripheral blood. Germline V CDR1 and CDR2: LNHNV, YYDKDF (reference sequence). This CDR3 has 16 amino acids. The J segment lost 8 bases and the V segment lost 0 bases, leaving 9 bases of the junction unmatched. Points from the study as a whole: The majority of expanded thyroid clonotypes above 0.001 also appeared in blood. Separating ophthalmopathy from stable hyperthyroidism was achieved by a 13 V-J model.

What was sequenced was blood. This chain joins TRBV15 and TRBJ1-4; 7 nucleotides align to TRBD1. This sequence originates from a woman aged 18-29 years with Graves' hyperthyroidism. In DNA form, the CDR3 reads TGTGCCACCAGCAGAGAAGGTCAGGGGGGCCGGGAAAAACTGTTTTTT. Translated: CATSREGQGGREKLFF. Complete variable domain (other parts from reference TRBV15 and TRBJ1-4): DAMVIQNPRYQVTQFGKPVTLSCSQTLNHNVMYWYQQKSSQAPKLLFHYYDKDFNNEADTPDNFQSRRPNTSFCFLDIRSPGLGDTAMYLCATSREGQGGREKLFFGSGTQLSVL.